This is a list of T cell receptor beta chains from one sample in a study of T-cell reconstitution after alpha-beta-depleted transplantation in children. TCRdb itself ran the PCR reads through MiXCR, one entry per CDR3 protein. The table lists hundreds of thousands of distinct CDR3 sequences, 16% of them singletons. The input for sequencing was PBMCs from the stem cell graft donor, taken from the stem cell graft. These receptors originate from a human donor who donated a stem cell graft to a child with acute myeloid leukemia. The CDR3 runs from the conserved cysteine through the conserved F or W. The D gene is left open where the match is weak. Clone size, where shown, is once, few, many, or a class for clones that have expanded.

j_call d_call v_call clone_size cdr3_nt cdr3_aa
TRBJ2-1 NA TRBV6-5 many TGTGCCAGCAGTTACTTCGGGGGTGGTCCCGTCGATGAGCAGTTCTTC CASSYFGGGPVDEQFF
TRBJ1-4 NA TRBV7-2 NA TGTGCCAGCAGCTTGAAAACCGGACATGAAAAACTGTTTTTT CASSLKTGHEKLFF
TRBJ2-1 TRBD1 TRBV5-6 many TGTGCCAGCAGCCGGACAGGGGGCAATGAGCAGTTCTTC CASSRTGGNEQFF
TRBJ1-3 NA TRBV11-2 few TGTGCCAGCCCTGGCGGGGTCGGAAACACCATATATTTT CASPGGVGNTIYF
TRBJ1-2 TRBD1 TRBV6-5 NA TGTGCCAGCAGCTCCATAGGGGGCGTCTATGGCTACACCTTC CASSSIGGVYGYTF
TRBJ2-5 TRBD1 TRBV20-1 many TGCAGTGCTAGATCGGACAGGGAAGAGACCCAGTACTTC CSARSDREETQYF
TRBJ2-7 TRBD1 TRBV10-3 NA TGTGCCATCGGACGGGACAGTACCTACGAGCAGTACTTC CAIGRDSTYEQYF
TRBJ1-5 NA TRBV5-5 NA TGTGCCAGCAGCTTGGTTCCCGCCGGACAGCCGTATCAGCCCCAGCATTTT CASSLVPAGQPYQPQHF
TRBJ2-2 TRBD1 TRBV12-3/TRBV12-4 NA TGTGCCAGCAGTTTCCAGGGGGCATTGAACACCGGGGAGCTGTTTTTT CASSFQGALNTGELFF
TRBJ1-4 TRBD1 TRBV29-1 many TGCAGCGTTCTGGACAGGGGAAGAAATGAAAAACTGTTTTTT CSVLDRGRNEKLFF
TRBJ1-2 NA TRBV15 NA TGTGCCACCAGCAGAGATATGGCGCACTACACCTTC CATSRDMAHYTF
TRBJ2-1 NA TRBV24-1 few TGTGCCACCAGTCCGGCTAATAATGAGCAGTTCTTC CATSPANNEQFF
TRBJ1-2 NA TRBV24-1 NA TGTGCCACCAGTGGGGCCCGGGGCTACACCTTC CATSGARGYTF
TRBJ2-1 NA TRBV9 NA TGTGCCAGCAGCGGGGTGGTTAATGAGCAGTTCTTC CASSGVVNEQFF
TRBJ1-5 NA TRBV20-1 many TGCAGTGCTAGAGATGTAGGAGCGCAGCCCCAGCATTTT CSARDVGAQPQHF
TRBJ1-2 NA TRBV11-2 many TGTGCCAGCAGCCCTAGCCCGACAGGCTATGGCTACACCTTC CASSPSPTGYGYTF
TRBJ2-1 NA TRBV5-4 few TGTGCCAGTCAACCATGGACGTCCTACAATGAGCAGTTCTTC CASQPWTSYNEQFF
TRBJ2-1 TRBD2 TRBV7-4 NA TGTGCCAGCAGCTTAAATCGGCGGGGGGGCCGCTCCTACAATGAGCAGTTCTTC CASSLNRRGGRSYNEQFF
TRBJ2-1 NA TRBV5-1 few TGCGCCAGCAGGGAGGCGACCTACAATGAGCAGTTCTTC CASREATYNEQFF
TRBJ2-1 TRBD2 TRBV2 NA TGTGCCAGCAGTGCGCCGGGGGGACGCTACAATGAGCAGTTCTTC CASSAPGGRYNEQFF
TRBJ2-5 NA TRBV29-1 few TGCAGCGTTGATAGGGGAGTCGAAGAGACCCAGTACTTC CSVDRGVEETQYF
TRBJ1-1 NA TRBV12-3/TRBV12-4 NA TGTGCCAGCAGTTTAGAGGAATTGAACACTGAAGCTTTCTTT CASSLEELNTEAFF
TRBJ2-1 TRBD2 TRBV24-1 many TGTGCCACCCAACTAGCGGGGGATTACAATGAGCAGTTCTTC CATQLAGDYNEQFF
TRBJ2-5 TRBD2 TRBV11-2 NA TGTGCCAGCAGCTTAATGGGACTAGGGGAGACCCAGTACTTC CASSLMGLGETQYF
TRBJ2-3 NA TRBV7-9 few TGTGCCAGCAGCTTAGAAAGGGGACGCACAGATACGCAGTATTTT CASSLERGRTDTQYF
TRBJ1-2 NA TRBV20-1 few TGCAGTGCCTTCCTACAGGACCTTAGTAACACCGCCTATGGCTACACCTTC CSAFLQDLSNTAYGYTF
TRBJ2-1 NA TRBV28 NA TGTGCCACCACGGGACCCGCAATGTACAATGAGCAGTTCTTC CATTGPAMYNEQFF
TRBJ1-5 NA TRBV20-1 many TGCAGTGCCCCCGAGGGCCTCAGCAATCAGCCCCAGCATTTT CSAPEGLSNQPQHF
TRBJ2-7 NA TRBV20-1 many TGCAGTGCAGCCCCGGACTGGGACCTTACCTACGAGCAGTACTTC CSAAPDWDLTYEQYF